This TCR beta chain was observed in a study of T-cell memory formation after mild COVID-19. The study's findings and limits: The study detected some responding clones in pre-infection memory, suggesting cross-reactive memory joined. Among CD4+ contracting clones, most were CM and EM, and CD8+ ones EMRA. Contracting clones from day 15 to 85 had balanced CD4/CD8; later expanders favoured CD4+. SARS-CoV-2 specificity was not confirmed for second-wave clones peaking on day 37.

V lost 8 bases to trimming and J lost 5 bases, with 12 bases between them. Germline CDR1 and CDR2: SGHTA and FQGTGA. The CDR3 is made up of 13 amino acids. Many counts were recorded for this clonotype. Its specificity is unknown. In TCRdb, the 5' RACE reads were re-called with MiXCR into one record per CDR3 protein. This sample has 200,000 to 250,000 distinct CDR3 sequences, with roughly a tenth found just once. The specimen was PBMCs or a T cell subset sorted from them (not recorded which). This receptor was identified in a man between 18 and 29 years old who had mild COVID-19 (a few samples of this study predate the infection). Cell type and time point are not known. The chain couples TRBV7-3 to TRBJ2-2; D not resolved. CDR3 loop: CASRETNTGELFF. The CDR3 nucleotides read TGTGCCAGCCGTGAGACCAATACCGGGGAGCTGTTTTTT.